The present T cell receptor beta chain was sequenced within a study of cytomegalovirus exposure and HLA in healthy donors. Study details: Of around 400 genotyped donors, roughly 81% grouped in the Caucasian-associated ancestry cluster. Study results and limitations: Reported results showed that the classifier diagnosed cytomegalovirus status with high specificity and sensitivity.

This clone was found once. Its antigen is as yet unknown. The PCR ran on 60 Vbeta and 13 Jbeta primers. Produced via immunoSEQ multiplex PCR; TCRdb's table is partial and in-frame only. This table holds 130,000 to 150,000 clones, 70% to 85% found once. Germline V gives CDR1 LNHDA, CDR2 SQIVND (reference sequence). The ends were cut back, 6 bases at V and 5 bases at J, with 14 bases in the middle. The CDR3 spans 14 residues. This chain joins TRBV19 and TRBJ2-1, with D possibly TRBD2 on 5 matching bases. This receptor was identified in a woman in her sixties or seventies in good health and CMV-seropositive. Sequenced: PBMCs. The CDR3 DNA sequence: TGTGCCAGTAGCCCTCGGACTTCAAACAATGAGCAGTTCTTC. Protein sequence: CASSPRTSNNEQFF. The full variable domain, completed using reference TRBV19 and TRBJ2-1, is DGGITQSPKYLFRKEGQNVTLSCEQNLNHDAMYWYRQDPGQGLRLIYYSQIVNDFQKGDIAEGYSVSREKKESFPLTVTSAQKNPTAFYLCASSPRTSNNEQFFGPGTRLTVL.